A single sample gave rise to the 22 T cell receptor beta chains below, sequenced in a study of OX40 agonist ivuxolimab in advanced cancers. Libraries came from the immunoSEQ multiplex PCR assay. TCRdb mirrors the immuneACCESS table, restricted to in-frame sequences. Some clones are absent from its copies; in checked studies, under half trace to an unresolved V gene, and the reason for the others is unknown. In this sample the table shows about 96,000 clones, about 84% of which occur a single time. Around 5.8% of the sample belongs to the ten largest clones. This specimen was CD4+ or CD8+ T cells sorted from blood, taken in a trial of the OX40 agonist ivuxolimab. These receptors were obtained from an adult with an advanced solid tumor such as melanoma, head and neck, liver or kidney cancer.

In DNA, the CDR3 is TGCGCCAGCAGCTTGGTGACAGGGGGCTTCACTGAAGCTTTCTTT. Its protein is CASSLVTGGFTEAFF. The gene calls are TRBV5-1 and TRBJ1-1; 10 bases align to TRBD1. Germline CDR1 is SGHRS and CDR2 is YFSETQ. The CDR3 runs to 15 residues. The J segment lost 4 bases and the V segment lost 0 bases, leaving 3 bases of the junction unmatched.

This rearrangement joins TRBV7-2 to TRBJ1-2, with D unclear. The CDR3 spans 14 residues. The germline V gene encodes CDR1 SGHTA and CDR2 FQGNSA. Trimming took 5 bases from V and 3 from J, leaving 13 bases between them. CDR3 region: CASSPPYRDYGYTF. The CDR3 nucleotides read TGTGCCAGCAGCCCCCCCTATCGGGACTATGGCTACACCTTC.

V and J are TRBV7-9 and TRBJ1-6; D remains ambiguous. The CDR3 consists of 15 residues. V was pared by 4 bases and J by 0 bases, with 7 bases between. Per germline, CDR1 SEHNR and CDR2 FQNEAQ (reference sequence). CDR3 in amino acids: CASSSGSSYNSPLHF. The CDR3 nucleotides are TGTGCCAGCAGCTCGGGTAGCTCCTATAATTCACCCCTCCACTTT.

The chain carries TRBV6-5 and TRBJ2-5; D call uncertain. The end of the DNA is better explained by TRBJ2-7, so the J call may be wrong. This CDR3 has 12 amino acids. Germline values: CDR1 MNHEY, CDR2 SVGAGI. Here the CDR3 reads CASSLRSYEQYF. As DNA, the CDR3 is TGTGCCAGCAGTTTAAGGTCCTACGAGCAGTACTTC.

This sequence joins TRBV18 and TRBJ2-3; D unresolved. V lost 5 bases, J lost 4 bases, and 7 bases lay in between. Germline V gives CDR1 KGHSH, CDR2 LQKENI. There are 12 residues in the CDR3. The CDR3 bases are TGTGCCAGCTCAGCTAGGGCAGATACGCAGTATTTT. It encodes CASSARADTQYF.

The CDR3 loop reads CASSIAGDYEQYF. CDR3 nucleotides: TGTGCCAGTAGTATAGCGGGAGACTACGAGCAGTACTTC. The chain couples TRBV19 to TRBJ2-7, with D perhaps TRBD2 (6 bases). Germline CDR1 and CDR2: LNHDA and SQIVND (reference sequence). Trimming removed 1 base from V and 3 bases from J, with 7 bases in between. CDR3 length equals 13 residues.

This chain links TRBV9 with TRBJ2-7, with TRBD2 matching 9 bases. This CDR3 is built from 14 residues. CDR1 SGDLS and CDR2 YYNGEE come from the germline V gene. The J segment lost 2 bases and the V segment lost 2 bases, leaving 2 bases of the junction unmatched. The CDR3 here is CASSVTSGAYEQYF. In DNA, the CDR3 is TGTGCCAGCAGCGTGACTAGCGGAGCCTACGAGCAGTACTTC.

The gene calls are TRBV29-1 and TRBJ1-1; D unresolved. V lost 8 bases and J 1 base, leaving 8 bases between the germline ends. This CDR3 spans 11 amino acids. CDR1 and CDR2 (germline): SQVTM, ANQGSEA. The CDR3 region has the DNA TGCAGCCTACAGCAGAACACTGAAGCTTTCTTT. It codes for CSLQQNTEAFF.

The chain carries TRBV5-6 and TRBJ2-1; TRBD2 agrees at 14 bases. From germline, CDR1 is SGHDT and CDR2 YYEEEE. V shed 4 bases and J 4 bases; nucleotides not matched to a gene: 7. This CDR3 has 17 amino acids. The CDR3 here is CASSIAGTSGSYNEQFF. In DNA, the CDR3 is TGTGCCAGCAGCATCGCCGGGACTAGCGGGAGTTACAATGAGCAGTTCTTC.

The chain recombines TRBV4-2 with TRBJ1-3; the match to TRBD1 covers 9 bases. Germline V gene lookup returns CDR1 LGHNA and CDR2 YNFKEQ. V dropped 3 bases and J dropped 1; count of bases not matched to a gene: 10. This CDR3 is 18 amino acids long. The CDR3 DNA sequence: TGTGCCAGCAGCCAGAACCGGGACAGGGTTAGGTCTGGAAACACCATATATTTT. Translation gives CASSQNRDRVRSGNTIYF.

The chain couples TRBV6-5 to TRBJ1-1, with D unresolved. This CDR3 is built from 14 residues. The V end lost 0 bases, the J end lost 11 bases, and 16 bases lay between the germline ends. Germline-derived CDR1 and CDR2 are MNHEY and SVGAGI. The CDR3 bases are TGTGCCAGCAGTTACTCGATCCCCCCACGGGAGGCTTTCTTT. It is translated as CASSYSIPPREAFF.

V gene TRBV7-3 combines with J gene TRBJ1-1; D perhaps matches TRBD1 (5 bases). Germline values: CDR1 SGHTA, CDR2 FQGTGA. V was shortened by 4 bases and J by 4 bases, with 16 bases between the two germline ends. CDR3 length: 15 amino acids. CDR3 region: CASSSEGAPGTEAFF. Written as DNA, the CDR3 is TGTGCCAGCAGCTCTGAAGGGGCGCCTGGCACTGAAGCTTTCTTT.

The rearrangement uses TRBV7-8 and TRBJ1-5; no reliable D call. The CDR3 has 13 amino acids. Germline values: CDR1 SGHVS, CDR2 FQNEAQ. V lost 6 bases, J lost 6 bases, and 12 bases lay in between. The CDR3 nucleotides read TGTGCCAGCAGGTTGGGGTGGAGTCAGCCCCAGCATTTT. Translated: CASRLGWSQPQHF.

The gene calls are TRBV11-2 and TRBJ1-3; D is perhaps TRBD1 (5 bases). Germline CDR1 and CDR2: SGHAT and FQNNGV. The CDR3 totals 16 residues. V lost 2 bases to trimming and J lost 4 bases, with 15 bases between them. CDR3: CASSLNPGSWGNTIYF. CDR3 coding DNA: TGTGCCAGCAGCTTAAATCCAGGGTCTTGGGGAAACACCATATATTTT.

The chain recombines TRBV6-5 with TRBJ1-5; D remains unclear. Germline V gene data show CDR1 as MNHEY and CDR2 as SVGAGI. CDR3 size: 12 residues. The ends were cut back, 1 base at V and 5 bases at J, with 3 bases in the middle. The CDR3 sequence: CASSYWDQPQHF. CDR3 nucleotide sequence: TGTGCCAGCAGTTACTGGGATCAGCCCCAGCATTTT.

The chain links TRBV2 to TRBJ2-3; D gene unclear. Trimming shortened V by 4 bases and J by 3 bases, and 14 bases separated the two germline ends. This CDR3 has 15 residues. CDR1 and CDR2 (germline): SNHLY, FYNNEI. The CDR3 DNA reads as TGTGCCAGCAGTGTCCCCCGGTCGATGACAGATACGCAGTATTTT. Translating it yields CASSVPRSMTDTQYF. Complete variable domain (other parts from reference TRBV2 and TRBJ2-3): EPEVTQTPSHQVTQMGQEVILRCVPISNHLYFYWYRQILGQKVEFLVSFYNNEISEKSEIFDDQFSVERPDGSNFTLKIRSTKLEDSAMYFCASSVPRSMTDTQYFGPGTRLTVL.

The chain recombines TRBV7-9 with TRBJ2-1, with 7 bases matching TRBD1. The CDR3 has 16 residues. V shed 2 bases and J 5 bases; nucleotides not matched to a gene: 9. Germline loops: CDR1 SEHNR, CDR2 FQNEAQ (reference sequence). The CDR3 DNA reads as TGTGCCAGCAGCTTAAAAGGGGGCATCAATCACAATGAGCAGTTCTTC. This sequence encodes CASSLKGGINHNEQFF.

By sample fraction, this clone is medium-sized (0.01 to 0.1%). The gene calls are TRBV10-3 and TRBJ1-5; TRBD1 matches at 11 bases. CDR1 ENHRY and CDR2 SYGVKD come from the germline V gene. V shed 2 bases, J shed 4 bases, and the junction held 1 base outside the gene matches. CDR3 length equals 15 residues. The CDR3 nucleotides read TGTGCCATCAGTGAGGGGACAGGGGGAAATCAGCCCCAGCATTTT. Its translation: CAISEGTGGNQPQHF.

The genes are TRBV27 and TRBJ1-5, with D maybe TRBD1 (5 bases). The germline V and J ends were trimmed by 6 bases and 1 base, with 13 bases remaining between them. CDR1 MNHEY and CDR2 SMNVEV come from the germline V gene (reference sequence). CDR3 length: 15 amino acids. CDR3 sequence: CASRITRDSNQPQHF. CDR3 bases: TGTGCCAGCAGAATTACCCGGGACAGCAATCAGCCCCAGCATTTT.

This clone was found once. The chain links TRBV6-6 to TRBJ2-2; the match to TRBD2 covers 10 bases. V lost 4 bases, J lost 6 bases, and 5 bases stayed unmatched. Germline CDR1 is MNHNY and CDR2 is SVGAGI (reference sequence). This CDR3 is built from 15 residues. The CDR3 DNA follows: TGTGCCAGCAGTTCGTCCGGGACTAGCGCCGGGGAGCTGTTTTTT. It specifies CASSSSGTSAGELFF.

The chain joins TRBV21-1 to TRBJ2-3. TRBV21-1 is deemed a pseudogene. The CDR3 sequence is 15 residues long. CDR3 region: CASSGWQGSTDTQYF. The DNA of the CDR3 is TGTGCCAGCAGCGGATGGCAAGGTAGCACAGATACGCAGTATTTT.

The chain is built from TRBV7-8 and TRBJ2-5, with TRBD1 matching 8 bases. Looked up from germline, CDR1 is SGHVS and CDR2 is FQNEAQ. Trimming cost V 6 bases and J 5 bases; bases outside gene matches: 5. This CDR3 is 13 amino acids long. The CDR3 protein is CASRDRVRETQYF. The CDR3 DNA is TGTGCCAGCAGGGACAGGGTTAGGGAGACCCAGTACTTC.